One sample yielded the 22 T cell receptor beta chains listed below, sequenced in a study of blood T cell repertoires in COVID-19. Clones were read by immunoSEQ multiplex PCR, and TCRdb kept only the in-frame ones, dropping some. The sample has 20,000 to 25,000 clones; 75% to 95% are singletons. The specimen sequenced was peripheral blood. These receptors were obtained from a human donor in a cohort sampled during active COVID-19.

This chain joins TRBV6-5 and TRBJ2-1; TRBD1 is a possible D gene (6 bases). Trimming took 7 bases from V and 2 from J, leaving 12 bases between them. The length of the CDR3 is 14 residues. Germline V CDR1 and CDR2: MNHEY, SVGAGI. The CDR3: CASNTGFAYNEQFF. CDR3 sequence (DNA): TGTGCCAGCAATACAGGGTTCGCCTACAATGAGCAGTTCTTC.

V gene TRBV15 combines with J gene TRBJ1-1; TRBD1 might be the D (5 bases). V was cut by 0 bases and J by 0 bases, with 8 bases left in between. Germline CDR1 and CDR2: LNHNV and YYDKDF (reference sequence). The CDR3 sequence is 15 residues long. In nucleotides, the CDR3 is TGTGCCACCAGCAGAGATGGGGCCGTGAACACTGAAGCTTTCTTT. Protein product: CATSRDGAVNTEAFF. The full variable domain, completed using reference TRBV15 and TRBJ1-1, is DAMVIQNPRYQVTQFGKPVTLSCSQTLNHNVMYWYQQKSSQAPKLLFHYYDKDFNNEADTPDNFQSRRPNTSFCFLDIRSPGLGDTAMYLCATSRDGAVNTEAFFGQGTRLTVV.

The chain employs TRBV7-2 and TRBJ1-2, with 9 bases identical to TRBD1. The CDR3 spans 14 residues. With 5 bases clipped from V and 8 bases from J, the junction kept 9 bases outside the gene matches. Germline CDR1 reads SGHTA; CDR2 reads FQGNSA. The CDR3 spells CASSKRDRVQGYTF. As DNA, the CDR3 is TGTGCCAGCAGCAAGAGGGACAGGGTGCAGGGCTACACCTTC.

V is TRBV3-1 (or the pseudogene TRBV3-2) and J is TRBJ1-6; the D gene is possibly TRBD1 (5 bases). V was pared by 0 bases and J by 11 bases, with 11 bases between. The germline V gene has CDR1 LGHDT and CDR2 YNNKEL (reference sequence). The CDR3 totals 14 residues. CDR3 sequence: CASSQEWAGTPLHF. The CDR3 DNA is TGTGCCAGCAGCCAAGAGTGGGCAGGGACACCCCTCCACTTT.

The CDR3 coding sequence is TGTGCCAGCAGTTATTCCAGCTATGGCTACACCTTC. Encoded protein: CASSYSSYGYTF. The chain is built from TRBV6-6 and TRBJ1-2; D is undetermined. Germline V gene data show CDR1 as MNHNY and CDR2 as SVGAGI (reference sequence). The V gene lost 3 bases and the J gene lost 4 bases, with 6 bases spanning the gap. The CDR3 has 12 amino acids.

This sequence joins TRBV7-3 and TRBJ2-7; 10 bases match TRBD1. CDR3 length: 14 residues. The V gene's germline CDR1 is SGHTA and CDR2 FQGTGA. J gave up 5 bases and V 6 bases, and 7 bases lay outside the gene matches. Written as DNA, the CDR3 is TGTGCCAGCAGTTCCGGGACAGGGGTCAACGAGCAGTACTTC. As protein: CASSSGTGVNEQYF.

The CDR3 is CASSLNVDSNQPQHF. The CDR3 nucleotides are TGTGCCAGCAGTCTAAATGTTGATAGCAATCAGCCCCAGCATTTT. The J gene is TRBJ1-5, the V gene TRBV27, with D unclear. Trimming removed 5 bases at V and 0 bases at J, with 11 bases between. Germline-derived CDR1 and CDR2 are MNHEY and SMNVEV (reference sequence). The CDR3 loop spans 15 amino acids.

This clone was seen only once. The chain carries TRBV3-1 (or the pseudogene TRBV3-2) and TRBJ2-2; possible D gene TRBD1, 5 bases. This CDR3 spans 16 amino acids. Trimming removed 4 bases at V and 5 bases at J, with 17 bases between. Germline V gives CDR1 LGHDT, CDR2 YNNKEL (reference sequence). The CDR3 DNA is TGTGCCAGCAGCCCCCGGCGCCTAGGGGTGACCGGGGAGCTGTTTTTT. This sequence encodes CASSPRRLGVTGELFF.

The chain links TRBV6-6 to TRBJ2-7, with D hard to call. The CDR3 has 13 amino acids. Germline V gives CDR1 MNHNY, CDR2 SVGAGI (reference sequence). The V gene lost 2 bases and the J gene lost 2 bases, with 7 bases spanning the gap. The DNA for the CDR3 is TGTGCCAGCAGTTACGCTAAAACCTACGAGCAGTACTTC. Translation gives CASSYAKTYEQYF.

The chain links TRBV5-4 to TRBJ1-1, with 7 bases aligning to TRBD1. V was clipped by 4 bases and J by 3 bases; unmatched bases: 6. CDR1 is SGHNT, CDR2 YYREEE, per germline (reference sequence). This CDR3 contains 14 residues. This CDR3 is CASSDRVGDTEAFF. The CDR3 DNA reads TGTGCCAGCAGCGACAGGGTCGGGGACACTGAAGCTTTCTTT.

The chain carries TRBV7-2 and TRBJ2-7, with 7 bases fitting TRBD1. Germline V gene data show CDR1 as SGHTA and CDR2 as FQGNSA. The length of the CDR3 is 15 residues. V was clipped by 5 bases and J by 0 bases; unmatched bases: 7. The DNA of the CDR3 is TGTGCCAGCAGCCGTAGGGACAGCCACTCCTACGAGCAGTACTTC. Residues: CASSRRDSHSYEQYF.

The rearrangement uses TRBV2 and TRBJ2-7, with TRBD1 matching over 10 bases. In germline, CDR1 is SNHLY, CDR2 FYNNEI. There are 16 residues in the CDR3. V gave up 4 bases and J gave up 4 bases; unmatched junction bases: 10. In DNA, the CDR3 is TGTGCCAGCAGTGGAGACATGCCGGGACAGGGGTACGAGCAGTACTTC. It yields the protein CASSGDMPGQGYEQYF. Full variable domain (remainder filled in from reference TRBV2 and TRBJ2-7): EPEVTQTPSHQVTQMGQEVILRCVPISNHLYFYWYRQILGQKVEFLVSFYNNEISEKSEIFDDQFSVERPDGSNFTLKIRSTKLEDSAMYFCASSGDMPGQGYEQYFGPGTRLTVT.

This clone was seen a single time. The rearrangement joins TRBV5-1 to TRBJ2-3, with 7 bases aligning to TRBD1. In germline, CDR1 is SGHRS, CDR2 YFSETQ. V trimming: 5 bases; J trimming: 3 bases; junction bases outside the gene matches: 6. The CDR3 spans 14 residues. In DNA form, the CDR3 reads TGCGCCAGCAGAGGGGGCTTGGGGACAGATACGCAGTATTTT. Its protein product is CASRGGLGTDTQYF. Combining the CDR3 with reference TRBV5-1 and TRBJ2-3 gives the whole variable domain KAGVTQTPRYLIKTRGQQVTLSCSPISGHRSVSWYQQTPGQGLQFLFEYFSETQRNKGNFPGRFSGRQFSNSRSEMNVSTLELGDSALYLCASRGGLGTDTQYFGPGTRLTVL.

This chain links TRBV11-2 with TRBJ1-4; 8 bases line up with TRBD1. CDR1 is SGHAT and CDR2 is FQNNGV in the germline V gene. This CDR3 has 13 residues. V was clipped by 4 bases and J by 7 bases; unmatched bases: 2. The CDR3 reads CASSSGTGEKLFF. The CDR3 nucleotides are TGTGCCAGCAGCTCCGGGACAGGTGAAAAACTGTTTTTT.

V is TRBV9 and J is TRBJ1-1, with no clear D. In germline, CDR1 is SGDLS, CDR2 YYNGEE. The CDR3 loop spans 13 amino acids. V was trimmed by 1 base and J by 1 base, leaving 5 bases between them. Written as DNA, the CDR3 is TGTGCCAGCAGCGTATACGGGAACACTGAAGCTTTCTTT. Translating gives CASSVYGNTEAFF.

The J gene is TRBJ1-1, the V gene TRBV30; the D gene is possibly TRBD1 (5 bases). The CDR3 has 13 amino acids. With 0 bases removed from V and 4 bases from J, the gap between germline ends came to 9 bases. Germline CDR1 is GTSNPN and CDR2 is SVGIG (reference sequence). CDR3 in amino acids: CAWSVGGVTEAFF. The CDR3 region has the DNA TGTGCCTGGAGTGTGGGGGGAGTCACTGAAGCTTTCTTT.

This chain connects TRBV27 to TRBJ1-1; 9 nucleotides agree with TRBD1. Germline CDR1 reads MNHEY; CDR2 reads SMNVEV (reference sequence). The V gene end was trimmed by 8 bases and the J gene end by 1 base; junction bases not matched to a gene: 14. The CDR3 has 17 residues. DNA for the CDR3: TGTGCCAGCGCGGCACTACAGGGGGCCGTCCGGAACACTGAAGCTTTCTTT. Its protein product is CASAALQGAVRNTEAFF.

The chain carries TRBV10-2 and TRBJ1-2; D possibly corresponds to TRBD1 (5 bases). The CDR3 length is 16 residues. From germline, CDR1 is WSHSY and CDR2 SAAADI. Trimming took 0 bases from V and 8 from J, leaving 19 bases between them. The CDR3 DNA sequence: TGCGCCAGCAGTGAGTCGTCCGCAGGGCGGGGGGGAGGCTACACCTTC. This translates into CASSESSAGRGGGYTF.

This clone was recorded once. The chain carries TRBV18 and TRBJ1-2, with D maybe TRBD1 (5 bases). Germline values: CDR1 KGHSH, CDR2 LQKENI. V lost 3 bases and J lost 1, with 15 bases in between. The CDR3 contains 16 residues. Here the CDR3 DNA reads TGTGCCAGCTCACCGGAGGGGAACTCTTATAACTATGGCTACACCTTC. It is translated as CASSPEGNSYNYGYTF.

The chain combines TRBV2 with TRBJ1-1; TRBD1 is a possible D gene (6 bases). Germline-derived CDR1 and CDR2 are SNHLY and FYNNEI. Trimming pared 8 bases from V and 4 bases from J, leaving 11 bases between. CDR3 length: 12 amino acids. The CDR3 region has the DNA TGTGCCAGCCATTTCAGGGGCACTGAAGCTTTCTTT. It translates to CASHFRGTEAFF.

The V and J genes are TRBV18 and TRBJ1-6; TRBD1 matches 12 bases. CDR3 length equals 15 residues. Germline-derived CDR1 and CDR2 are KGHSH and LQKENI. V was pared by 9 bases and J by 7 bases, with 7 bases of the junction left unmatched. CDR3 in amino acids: CASLGDRGQNSPLHF. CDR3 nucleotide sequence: TGTGCCAGTTTAGGGGACAGGGGGCAAAATTCACCCCTCCACTTT. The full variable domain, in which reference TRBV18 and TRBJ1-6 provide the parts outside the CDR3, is NAGVMQNPRHLVRRRGQEARLRCSPMKGHSHVYWYRQLPEEGLKFMVYLQKENIIDESGMPKERFSAEFPKEGPSILRIQQVVRGDSAAYFCASLGDRGQNSPLHFGNGTRLTVT.

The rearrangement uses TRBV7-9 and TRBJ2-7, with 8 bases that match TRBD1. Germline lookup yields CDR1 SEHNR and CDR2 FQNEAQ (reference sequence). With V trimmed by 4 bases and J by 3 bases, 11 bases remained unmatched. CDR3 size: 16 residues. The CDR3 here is CASSSINRGAYYEQYF. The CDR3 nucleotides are TGTGCCAGCAGCTCGATTAACAGGGGGGCCTACTACGAGCAGTACTTC.